Listed here is a single T cell receptor (beta chain). This sample stems from a study of OX40 agonist ivuxolimab in advanced cancers. This CDR3 region has 14 residues. Profiling relied on immunoSEQ multiplex PCR, and the TCRdb table lists in-frame clones only, not all of them. The top ten hold 0.42% of the sample, which has 73,000 or so clones, 82% seen once. This TCR derives from an adult with an advanced solid tumor such as melanoma, head and neck, liver or kidney cancer. The specimen comprised CD4+ or CD8+ T cells sorted from blood, sampled in a trial of the OX40 agonist ivuxolimab. The V gene is TRBV21-1, the J gene TRBJ1-2. TRBV21-1 is tagged as a pseudogene. The CDR3 nucleotides are TGTGCCAGCAGCAAATGCGTACGGAACTATGGCTACACCTTC. Translation: CASSKCVRNYGYTF.